Presented here are 7 T cell receptor beta chains from one specimen sequenced in a study of blood T cells in healthy people across ages. Primers used in a second PCR of about 6 to 11 cycles were a sample-barcoded 5' primer and a J-beta primer mix. TCRdb reprocessed the 5' RACE reads via MiXCR and lists one record per CDR3 protein. The sample shows hundreds of thousands of distinct CDR3 sequences, 56% of them seen only once. The sample taken for sequencing was blood. The receptors here all came from a man aged 35 to 55 in good health.

This sequence joins TRBV20-1 and TRBJ2-1; 8 bases are shared with TRBD2. Germline V gene data show CDR1 as DFQATT and CDR2 as SNEGSKA (reference sequence). Trimming removed 0 bases from V and 3 bases from J; junction bases left unmatched: 7. This CDR3 contains 16 residues. The CDR3 region has the DNA TGCAGTGCTAGAGATCGCAGCGGGGGATTCTACAATGAGCAGTTCTTC. Translation: CSARDRSGGFYNEQFF.

This chain connects TRBV5-1 to TRBJ2-1, with D possibly being TRBD2 (5 bases). V lost 4 bases and J lost 5, with 37 bases in between. CDR1 is SGHRS and CDR2 is YFSETQ in the germline V gene. CDR3 length: 22 amino acids. The CDR3 loop reads CASSPWSAPGFGSRTFDNEQFF. The CDR3 nucleotides read TGCGCCAGCAGCCCCTGGTCGGCGCCGGGGTTCGGTTCGCGGACTTTTGACAATGAGCAGTTCTTC. The variable domain in full, completed from reference TRBV5-1 and TRBJ2-1, reads KAGVTQTPRYLIKTRGQQVTLSCSPISGHRSVSWYQQTPGQGLQFLFEYFSETQRNKGNFPGRFSGRQFSNSRSEMNVSTLELGDSALYLCASSPWSAPGFGSRTFDNEQFFGPGTRLTVL.

V gene TRBV10-3 combines with J gene TRBJ2-7; D is possibly TRBD1 (5 bases). Trimming took 11 bases from V and 6 from J, leaving 23 bases between them. The CDR3 loop spans 14 amino acids. The germline gives CDR1 ENHRY, CDR2 SYGVKD. The chain's CDR3 is CAVNWGSPTSEQYF. CDR3 DNA sequence: TGTGCCGTAAACTGGGGCAGCCCCACATCCGAGCAGTACTTC.

The chain combines TRBV11-1 with TRBJ2-3, with TRBD1 matching 8 bases. CDR1 and CDR2 from the germline V gene are SGHAT and FQDESV (reference sequence). J gave up 6 bases and V 6 bases, and 14 bases lay outside the gene matches. This CDR3 comprises 16 residues. CDR3 region: CASRTGGPGPLDTQYF. DNA of the CDR3: TGTGCCAGCAGAACAGGGGGGCCAGGTCCACTGGATACGCAGTATTTT.

V usage is TRBV7-3 and J usage is TRBJ2-7, with 11 bases aligning to TRBD2. TRBJ2-4 explains the end of the DNA better; the J call may be wrong. Germline loops: CDR1 SGHTA, CDR2 FQGTGA. This CDR3 contains 14 residues. The CDR3 region is CASSLVLAGDIQYF. As DNA, the CDR3 is TGTGCCAGCAGCTTGGTACTAGCGGGAGACATTCAGTACTTC.

The genes are TRBV4-1 and TRBJ2-1; D ambiguous. The CDR3 contains 12 residues. Deletions cut 0 bases from V and 9 bases from J, with 6 bases between. The germline V gene encodes CDR1 MGHRA and CDR2 YSYEKL. DNA of the CDR3: TGCGCCAGCAGCCAAGATCGGGCTGAGCAGTTCTTC. The encoded protein is CASSQDRAEQFF.

This clonotype was recorded many times. The rearrangement uses TRBV7-9 and TRBJ2-1; D is possibly TRBD1 or TRBD2 (5 bases each). Looked up from germline, CDR1 is SEHNR and CDR2 is FQNEAQ (reference sequence). The V end was cut by 6 bases, the J end by 7 bases, with 10 bases between. The CDR3 length is 12 residues. CDR3 DNA: TGTGCCAGCAGTCATTGGGGGAATGAGCAGTTCTTC. Its protein is CASSHWGNEQFF. Using reference TRBV7-9 and TRBJ2-1 for the parts outside the CDR3, the full variable domain is DTGVSQNPRHKITKRGQNVTFRCDPISEHNRLYWYRQTLGQGPEFLTYFQNEAQLEKSRLLSDRFSAERPKGSFSTLEIQRTEQGDSAMYLCASSHWGNEQFFGPGTRLTVL.